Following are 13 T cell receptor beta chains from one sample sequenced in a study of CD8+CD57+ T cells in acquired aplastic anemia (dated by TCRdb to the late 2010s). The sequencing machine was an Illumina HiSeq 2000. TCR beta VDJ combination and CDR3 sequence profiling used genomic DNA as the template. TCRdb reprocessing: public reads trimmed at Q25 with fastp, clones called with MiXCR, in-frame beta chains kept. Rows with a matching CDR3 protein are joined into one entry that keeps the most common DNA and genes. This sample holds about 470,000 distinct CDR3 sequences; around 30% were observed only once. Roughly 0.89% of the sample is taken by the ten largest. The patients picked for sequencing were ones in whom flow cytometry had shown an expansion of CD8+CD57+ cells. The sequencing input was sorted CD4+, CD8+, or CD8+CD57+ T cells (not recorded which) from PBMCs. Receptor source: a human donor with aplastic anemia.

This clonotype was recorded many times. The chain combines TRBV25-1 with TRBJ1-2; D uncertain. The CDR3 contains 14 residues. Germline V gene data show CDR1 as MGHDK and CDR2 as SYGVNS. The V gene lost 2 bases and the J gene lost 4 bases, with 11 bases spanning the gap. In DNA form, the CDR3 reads TGTGCCAGCAGTGAAGAGGGCAGGACCTATGGCTACACCTTC. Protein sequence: CASSEEGRTYGYTF.

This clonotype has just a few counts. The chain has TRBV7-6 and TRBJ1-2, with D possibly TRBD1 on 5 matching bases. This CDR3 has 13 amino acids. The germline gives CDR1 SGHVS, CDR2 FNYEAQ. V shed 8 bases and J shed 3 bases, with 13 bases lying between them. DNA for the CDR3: TGTGCCAGCTCACGTCGGGACGACTATGGCTACACCTTC. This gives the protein CASSRRDDYGYTF.

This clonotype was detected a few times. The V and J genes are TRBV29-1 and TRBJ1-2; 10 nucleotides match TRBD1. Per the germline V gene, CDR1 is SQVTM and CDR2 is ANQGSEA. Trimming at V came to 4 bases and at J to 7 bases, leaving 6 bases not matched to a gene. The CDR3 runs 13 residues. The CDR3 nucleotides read TGCAGCGTTGTAGGCGGGACAGGGGCTGGCTACACCTTC. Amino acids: CSVVGGTGAGYTF.

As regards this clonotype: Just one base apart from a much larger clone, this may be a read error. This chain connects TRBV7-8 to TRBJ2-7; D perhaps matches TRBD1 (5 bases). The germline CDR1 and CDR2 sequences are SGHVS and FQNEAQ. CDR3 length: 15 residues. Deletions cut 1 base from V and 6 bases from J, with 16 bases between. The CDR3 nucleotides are TGTGCCAGCAGCTTAGTAGACAGATTCACCTGCGAGCAGTACTTC. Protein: CASSLVDRFTCEQYF.

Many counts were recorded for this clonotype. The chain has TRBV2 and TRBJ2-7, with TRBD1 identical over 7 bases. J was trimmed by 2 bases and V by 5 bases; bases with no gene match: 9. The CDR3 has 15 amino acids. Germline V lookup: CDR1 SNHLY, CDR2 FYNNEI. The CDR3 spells CASSKGDSRTYEQYF. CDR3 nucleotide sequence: TGTGCCAGCAGTAAGGGGGACAGTCGGACCTACGAGCAGTACTTC.

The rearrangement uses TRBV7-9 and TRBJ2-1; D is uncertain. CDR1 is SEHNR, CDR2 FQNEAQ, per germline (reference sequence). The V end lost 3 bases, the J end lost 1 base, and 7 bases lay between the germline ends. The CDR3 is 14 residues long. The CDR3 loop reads CASSFPRSYNEQFF. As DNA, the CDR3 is TGTGCCAGCAGCTTCCCCCGTTCCTACAATGAGCAGTTCTTC.

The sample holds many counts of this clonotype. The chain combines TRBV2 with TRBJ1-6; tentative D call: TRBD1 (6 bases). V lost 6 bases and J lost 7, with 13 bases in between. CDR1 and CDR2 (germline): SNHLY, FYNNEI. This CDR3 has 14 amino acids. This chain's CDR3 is CASRVGQPNSPLHF. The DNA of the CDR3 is TGTGCCAGCAGGGTTGGACAGCCGAATTCACCCCTCCACTTT.

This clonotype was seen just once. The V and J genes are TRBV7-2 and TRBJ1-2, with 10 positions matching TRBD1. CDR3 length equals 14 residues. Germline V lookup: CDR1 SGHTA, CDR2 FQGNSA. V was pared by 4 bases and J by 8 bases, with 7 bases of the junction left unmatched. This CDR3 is CASSSGQGMRGYTF. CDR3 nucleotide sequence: TGTGCCAGCAGCTCGGGACAGGGGATGAGGGGCTACACCTTC.

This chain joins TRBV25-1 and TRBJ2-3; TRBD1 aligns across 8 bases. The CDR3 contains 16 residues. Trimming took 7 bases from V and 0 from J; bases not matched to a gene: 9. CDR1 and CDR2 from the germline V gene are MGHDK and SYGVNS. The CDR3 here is CASTGTGLLSTDTQYF. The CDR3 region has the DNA TGTGCCAGCACCGGGACAGGCCTTTTAAGCACAGATACGCAGTATTTT.

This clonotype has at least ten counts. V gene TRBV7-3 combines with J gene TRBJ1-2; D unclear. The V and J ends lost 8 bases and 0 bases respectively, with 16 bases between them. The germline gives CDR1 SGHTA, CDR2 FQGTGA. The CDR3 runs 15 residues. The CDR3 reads CASGTPGVTNYGYTF. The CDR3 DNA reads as TGTGCCAGCGGTACACCCGGAGTAACTAACTATGGCTACACCTTC.

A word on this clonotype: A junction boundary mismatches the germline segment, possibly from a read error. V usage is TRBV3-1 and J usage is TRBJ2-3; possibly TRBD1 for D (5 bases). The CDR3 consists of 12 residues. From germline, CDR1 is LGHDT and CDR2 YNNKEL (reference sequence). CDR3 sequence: CASSRQTGTQYF. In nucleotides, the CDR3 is TGTGCCAGCAGCCGACAAACAGGTACGCAGTATTTT.

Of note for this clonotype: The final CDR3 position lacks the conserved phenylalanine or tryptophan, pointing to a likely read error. The CDR3 is CASRTDSGEQYL. The DNA for the CDR3 is TGTGCCAGCAGAACTGACTCAGGAGAGCAGTACCTC. V gene TRBV11-2 combines with J gene TRBJ2-7; unclear D gene. The germline CDR1 and CDR2 sequences are SGHAT and FQNNGV. This CDR3 comprises 12 residues. Trimming pared 6 bases from V and 7 bases from J, leaving 13 bases between.

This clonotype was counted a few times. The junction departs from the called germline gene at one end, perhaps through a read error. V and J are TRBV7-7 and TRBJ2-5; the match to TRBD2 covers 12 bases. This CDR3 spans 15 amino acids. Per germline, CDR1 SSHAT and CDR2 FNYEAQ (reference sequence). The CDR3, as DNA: TGTGCTAGCACCCCGGGACTAGCGGGCGCAGAGACCCAGTACTTC. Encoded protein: CASTPGLAGAETQYF.